The next 10 T cell receptor beta chains were all read from a single sample in a study of CD8+ T cells in alopecia areata. RNA extraction and reverse transcription yielded cDNA as sequencing template. Method: immunoSEQ multiplex PCR; TCRdb's copy keeps in-frame clones and lacks some. Among some 110,000 clones listed, roughly two fifths were seen once. The specimen sequenced was CD4+ T cells sorted from blood. These receptors originate from a human donor with alopecia areata.

CDR3 in amino acids: CASSGRTVSYGYTF. In nucleotides, the CDR3 is TGTGCCAGCAGCGGAAGGACAGTATCCTATGGCTACACCTTC. This rearrangement joins TRBV7-2 to TRBJ1-2, with D possibly TRBD1 on 6 matching bases. The CDR3 is 14 amino acids. Germline values: CDR1 SGHTA, CDR2 FQGNSA. Trimming cost V 5 bases and J 4 bases, with 14 bases left between them.

The rearrangement joins TRBV4-3 to TRBJ2-3; D is perhaps TRBD2 (5 bases). Trimming took off 4 bases at V and 4 bases at J, with 12 bases between the two ends. The CDR3 sequence is 14 residues long. The germline V gene has CDR1 LGHNA and CDR2 YSLEER. CDR3 sequence: CASSLGEGPDTQYF. Written as DNA, the CDR3 is TGCGCCAGCAGCCTCGGAGAGGGTCCAGATACGCAGTATTTT.

The V gene is TRBV2, the J gene TRBJ2-1; the match to TRBD1 covers 8 bases. The CDR3 extends over 12 amino acids. V was clipped by 11 bases and J by 7 bases; unmatched bases: 7. Germline V gives CDR1 SNHLY, CDR2 FYNNEI. The CDR3 nucleotides read TGTGCCTTGGGACAGGAGCTAAATGAGCAGTTCTTC. Protein: CALGQELNEQFF. Full variable domain (remainder filled in from reference TRBV2 and TRBJ2-1): EPEVTQTPSHQVTQMGQEVILRCVPISNHLYFYWYRQILGQKVEFLVSFYNNEISEKSEIFDDQFSVERPDGSNFTLKIRSTKLEDSAMYFCALGQELNEQFFGPGTRLTVL.

The chain couples TRBV27 to TRBJ2-3, with 8 bases lining up with TRBD2. V shed 7 bases, J shed 10 bases, and the junction held 19 bases outside the gene matches. Germline V gene data show CDR1 as MNHEY and CDR2 as SMNVEV (reference sequence). The CDR3 loop spans 16 amino acids. CDR3: CASTPGVKSSGKAQYF. DNA of the CDR3: TGTGCCAGCACCCCCGGAGTTAAGAGTAGCGGGAAAGCGCAGTATTTT.

The J gene is TRBJ2-7, the V gene TRBV20-1; no reliable D call. V lost 2 bases to trimming and J lost 4 bases, with 6 bases between them. The CDR3 totals 11 residues. Germline V gene data show CDR1 as DFQATT and CDR2 as SNEGSKA (reference sequence). The CDR3 nucleotides are TGCAGTGCTAGAAACCAGTACGAGCAGTACTTC. It encodes CSARNQYEQYF.

The rearrangement uses TRBV6-5 and TRBJ1-2; D is undetermined. Germline CDR1 and CDR2: MNHEY and SVGAGI. V lost 5 bases and J 1 base, leaving 5 bases between the germline ends. CDR3 length: 12 residues. The CDR3 region has the DNA TGTGCCAGCAGTCAGAGTAACTATGGCTACACCTTC. It codes for CASSQSNYGYTF.

The chain links TRBV10-2 to TRBJ2-7; D gene unclear. Looked up from germline, CDR1 is WSHSY and CDR2 is SAAADI. The ends were cut back, 0 bases at V and 3 bases at J, with 12 bases in the middle. This CDR3 is built from 15 residues. In nucleotides, the CDR3 is TGCGCCAGCAGTGAGTCGGGCGGAGCCCTCTACGAGCAGTACTTC. Its protein product is CASSESGGALYEQYF.

This clone occurred a few times. The J gene is TRBJ2-4, the V gene TRBV29-1; D may be TRBD1 (5 bases). V gave up 6 bases and J gave up 3 bases, with 12 bases separating them. Per germline, CDR1 SQVTM and CDR2 ANQGSEA. There are 13 residues in the CDR3. CDR3 in DNA: TGCAGCGTCCAACAGGAACGCAAAAACATTCAGTACTTC. Amino acids: CSVQQERKNIQYF.

By proportion, this clone is medium-sized. The genes are TRBV18 and TRBJ2-2; no definite D call. CDR1 is KGHSH, CDR2 LQKENI, per germline. This CDR3 has 11 amino acids. Trimming took 6 bases from V and 5 from J, leaving 4 bases between them. The CDR3 coding sequence is TGTGCCAGCTCCCAAACCGGGGAGCTGTTTTTT. The encoded protein is CASSQTGELFF.

A few counts support this clone. This chain connects TRBV29-1 to TRBJ2-1; D remains ambiguous. This CDR3 is 13 amino acids long. V lost 5 bases and J lost 0, with 8 bases in between. Germline values: CDR1 SQVTM, CDR2 ANQGSEA. CDR3 in amino acids: CSVQLSSYNEQFF. CDR3 DNA sequence: TGCAGCGTTCAGCTGAGCTCCTACAATGAGCAGTTCTTC.